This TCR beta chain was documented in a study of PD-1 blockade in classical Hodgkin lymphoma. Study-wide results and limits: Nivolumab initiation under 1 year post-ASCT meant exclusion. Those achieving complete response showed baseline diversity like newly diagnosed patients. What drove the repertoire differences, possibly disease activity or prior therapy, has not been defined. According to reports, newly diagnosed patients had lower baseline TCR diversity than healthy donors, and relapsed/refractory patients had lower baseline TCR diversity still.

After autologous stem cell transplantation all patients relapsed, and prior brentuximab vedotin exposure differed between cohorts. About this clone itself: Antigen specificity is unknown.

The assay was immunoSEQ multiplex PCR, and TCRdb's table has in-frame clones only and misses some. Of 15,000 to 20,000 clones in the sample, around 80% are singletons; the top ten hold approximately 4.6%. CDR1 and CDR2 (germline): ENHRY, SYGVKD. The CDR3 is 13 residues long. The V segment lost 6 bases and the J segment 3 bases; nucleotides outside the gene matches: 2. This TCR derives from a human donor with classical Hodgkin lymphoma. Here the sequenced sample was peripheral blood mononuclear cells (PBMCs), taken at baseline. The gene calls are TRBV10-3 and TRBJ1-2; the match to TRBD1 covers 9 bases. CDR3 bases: TGTGCCATCAGCCGGGACAGGGACTATGGCTACACCTTC. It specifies CAISRDRDYGYTF.